This T cell receptor (beta chain) emerged from a study of memory CD4+ T cells and cytomegalovirus serostatus. The CDR3 totals 19 residues. The germline CDR1 and CDR2 sequences are SGHNT and YYREEE (reference sequence). Trimming left V 1 base short and J 0 bases short, with 20 bases between. The assay was immunoSEQ multiplex PCR, and TCRdb's table has in-frame clones only and misses some. The data contain tens of thousands of clones, 82% of them singletons. The sort gate was single viable CD3+CD4+CD8-CD45RO+ cells for memory CD4+ T cells. This clonotype originated in an adult in good health and CMV-seronegative. Some clones in this sample may be carry-over from other donors' samples. Sequenced: memory CD4+ T cells from blood. The V gene is TRBV5-4, the J gene TRBJ2-4; D might be TRBD1 (7 bases). Written as DNA, the CDR3 is TGTGCCAGCAGCTTGCGACAGGGAGGTTTAGGAAGAGCCAAAAACATTCAGTACTTC. It codes for CASSLRQGGLGRAKNIQYF. The full variable domain, in which reference TRBV5-4 and TRBJ2-4 provide the parts outside the CDR3, is ETGVTQSPTHLIKTRGQQVTLRCSSQSGHNTVSWYQQALGQGPQFIFQYYREEENGRGNFPPRFSGLQFPNYSSELNVNALELDDSALYLCASSLRQGGLGRAKNIQYFGAGTRLSVL.